This T cell receptor (beta chain) was recorded in a study of cytomegalovirus exposure and HLA in healthy donors. Study-level findings and limits: Earlier results showed most TCR beta V segments being productive about 90% or about 30% of the time. Later on, an analysis found that several of the most significant clusters appeared to be linked to common viral pathogens, which included parvovirus B19. The authors reported that TCR beta sequences could predict HLA-A and HLA-B alleles. These predictions were accurate for most subjects in the first cohort. TCR beta V- and J-gene trimming was later associated with a missense DCLRE1C variant.

The study ran its PCR with 60 Vbeta and 13 Jbeta primers. This table comes from immunoSEQ multiplex PCR, and its TCRdb copy is limited to in-frame clones, with some not included. The sample consists of over 200,000 clones, 82% of them appearing once. The V and J ends lost 4 bases and 3 bases, in that order; junction bases with no gene match: 3. Germline V lookup: CDR1 SEHNR, CDR2 FQNEAQ (reference sequence). The CDR3 runs to 15 residues. To note about this clone: As yet, its antigen is unknown.

The source is a man in his forties in good health and CMV-seropositive. Specimen: PBMCs. The chain employs TRBV7-9 and TRBJ2-2; 9 bases are shared with TRBD1. The DNA for the CDR3 is TGTGCCAGCAGCTCATGGGACAGGGACACCGGGGAGCTGTTTTTT. Encoded protein: CASSSWDRDTGELFF.